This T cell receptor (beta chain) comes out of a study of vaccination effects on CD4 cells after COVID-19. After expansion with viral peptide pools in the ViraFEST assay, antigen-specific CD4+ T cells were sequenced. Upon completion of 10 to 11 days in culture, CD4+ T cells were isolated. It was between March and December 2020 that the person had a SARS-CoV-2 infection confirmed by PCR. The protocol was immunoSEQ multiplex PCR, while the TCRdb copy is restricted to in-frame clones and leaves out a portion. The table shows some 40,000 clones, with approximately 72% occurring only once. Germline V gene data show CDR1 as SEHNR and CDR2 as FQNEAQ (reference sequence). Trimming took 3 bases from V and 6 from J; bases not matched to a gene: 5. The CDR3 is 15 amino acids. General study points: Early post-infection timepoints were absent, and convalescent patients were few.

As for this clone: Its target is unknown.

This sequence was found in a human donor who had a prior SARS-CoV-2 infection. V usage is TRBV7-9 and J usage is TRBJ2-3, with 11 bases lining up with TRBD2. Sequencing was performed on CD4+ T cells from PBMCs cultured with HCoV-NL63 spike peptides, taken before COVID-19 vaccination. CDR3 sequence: CASSFVAGGEDTQYF. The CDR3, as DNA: TGTGCCAGCAGCTTCGTAGCGGGGGGGGAGGATACGCAGTATTTT.